This TCR beta chain was recovered during a study of cytomegalovirus exposure and HLA in healthy donors. Overall study: An early data release held around 80 million unique TCRs from HLA-typed donors. Regarding the study as a whole: A later analysis revealed that TCR association rates differed between HLA loci, peaking at DRB1 and bottoming out at HLA-C. Roughly uniform sequencing depth across donors was assumed, possibly incorrectly.

Losses at the gene ends were 4 bases for V and 4 bases for J; bases not matched to a gene: 6. Per the germline V gene, CDR1 is SGHNT and CDR2 is YYREEE (reference sequence). The CDR3 is 15 residues long. Vbeta (60) and Jbeta (13) primers were used in the PCR. Generated by immunoSEQ multiplex PCR, the TCRdb table keeps only in-frame clones and is missing some. This table has about 190,000 clones, just under 80% appearing once. Donors were ostensibly healthy at sampling, although undocumented immune exposures were probable. About this clone itself: The target antigen is unknown.

The rearrangement links TRBV5-4 to TRBJ2-4, with 9 bases lining up with TRBD1. Material: PBMCs. This receptor was taken from a woman under 40 in good health and CMV-seropositive. CDR3 loop: CASSPGTGLKNIQYF. CDR3 nucleotides: TGTGCCAGCAGCCCCGGGACAGGGTTAAAAAACATTCAGTACTTC.